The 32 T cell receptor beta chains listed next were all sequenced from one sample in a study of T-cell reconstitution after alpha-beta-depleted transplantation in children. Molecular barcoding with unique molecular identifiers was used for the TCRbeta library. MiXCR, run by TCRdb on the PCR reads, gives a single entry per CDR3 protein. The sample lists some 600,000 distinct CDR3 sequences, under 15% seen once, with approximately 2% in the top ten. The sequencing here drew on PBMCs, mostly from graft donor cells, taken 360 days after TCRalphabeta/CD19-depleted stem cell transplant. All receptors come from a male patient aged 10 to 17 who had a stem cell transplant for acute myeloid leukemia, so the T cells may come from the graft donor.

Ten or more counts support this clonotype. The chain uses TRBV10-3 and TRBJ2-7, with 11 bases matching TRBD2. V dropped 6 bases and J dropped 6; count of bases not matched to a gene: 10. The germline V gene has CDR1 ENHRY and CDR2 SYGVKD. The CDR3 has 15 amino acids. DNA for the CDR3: TGTGCCATCAGCCTGACTAGCGGGATGATAACCGAGCAGTACTTC. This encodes CAISLTSGMITEQYF.

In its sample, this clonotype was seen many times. This CDR3 reads CASSRPNEQYF. The CDR3 DNA is TGTGCCAGCAGTCGGCCTAACGAGCAGTACTTC. The V and J genes are TRBV12-3 or TRBV12-4 and TRBJ2-7, with D unclear. This CDR3 has 11 amino acids. V lost 5 bases to trimming and J lost 5 bases, with 7 bases between them.

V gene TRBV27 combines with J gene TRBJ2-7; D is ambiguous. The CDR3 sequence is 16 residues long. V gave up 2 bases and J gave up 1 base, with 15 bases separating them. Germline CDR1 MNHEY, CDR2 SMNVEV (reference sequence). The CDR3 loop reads CASSLLSRAKSYEQYF. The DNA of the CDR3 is TGTGCCAGCAGTTTACTTTCTAGGGCGAAGTCCTACGAGCAGTACTTC.

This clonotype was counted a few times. The CDR3 sequence is CSVGTSNEQYF. In DNA form, the CDR3 reads TGCAGCGTGGGGACTAGCAACGAGCAGTACTTC. The chain has TRBV29-1 and TRBJ2-7; TRBD2 matches 9 bases. The J segment lost 5 bases and the V segment lost 6 bases, leaving 2 bases of the junction unmatched. Germline V gene lookup returns CDR1 SQVTM and CDR2 ANQGSEA. The CDR3 is 11 amino acids.

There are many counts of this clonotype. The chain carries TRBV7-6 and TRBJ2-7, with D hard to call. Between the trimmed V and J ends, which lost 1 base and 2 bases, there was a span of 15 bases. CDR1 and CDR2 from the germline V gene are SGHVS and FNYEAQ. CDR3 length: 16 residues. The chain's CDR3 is CASSLGESSAAYEQYF. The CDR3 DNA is TGTGCCAGCAGCTTAGGTGAATCCAGCGCAGCCTACGAGCAGTACTTC.

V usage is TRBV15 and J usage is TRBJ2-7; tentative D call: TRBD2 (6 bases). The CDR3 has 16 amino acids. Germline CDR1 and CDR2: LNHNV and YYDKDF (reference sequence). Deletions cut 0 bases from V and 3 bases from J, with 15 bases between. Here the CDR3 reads CATSRDLSGYYYEQYF. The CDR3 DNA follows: TGTGCCACCAGCAGAGATCTAAGCGGGTACTACTACGAGCAGTACTTC.

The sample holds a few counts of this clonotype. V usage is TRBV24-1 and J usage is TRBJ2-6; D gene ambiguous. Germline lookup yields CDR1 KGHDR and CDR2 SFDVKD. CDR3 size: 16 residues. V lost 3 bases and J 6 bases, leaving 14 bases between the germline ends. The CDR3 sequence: CATSDRTVGTANVLTF. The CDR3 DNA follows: TGTGCCACCAGTGATCGGACGGTGGGTACGGCCAACGTCCTGACTTTC.

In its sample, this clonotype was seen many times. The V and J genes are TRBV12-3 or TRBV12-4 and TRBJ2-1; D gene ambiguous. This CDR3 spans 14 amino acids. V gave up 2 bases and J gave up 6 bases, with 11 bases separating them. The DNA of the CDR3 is TGTGCCAGCAGTTTAATCAATACGGGCAATGAGCAGTTCTTC. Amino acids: CASSLINTGNEQFF.

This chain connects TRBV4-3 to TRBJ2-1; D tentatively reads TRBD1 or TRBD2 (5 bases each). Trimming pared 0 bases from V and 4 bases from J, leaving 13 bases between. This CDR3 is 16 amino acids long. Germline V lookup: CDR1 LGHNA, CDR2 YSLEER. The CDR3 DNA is TGCGCCAGCAGCCAAGATTGGGGACGGAGGTACAATGAGCAGTTCTTC. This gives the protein CASSQDWGRRYNEQFF.

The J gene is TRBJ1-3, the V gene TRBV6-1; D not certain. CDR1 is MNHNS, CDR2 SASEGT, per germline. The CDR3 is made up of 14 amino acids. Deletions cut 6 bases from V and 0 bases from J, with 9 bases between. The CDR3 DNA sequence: TGTGCCAGCAGGCTGGGGAGCTCTGGAAACACCATATATTTT. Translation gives CASRLGSSGNTIYF.

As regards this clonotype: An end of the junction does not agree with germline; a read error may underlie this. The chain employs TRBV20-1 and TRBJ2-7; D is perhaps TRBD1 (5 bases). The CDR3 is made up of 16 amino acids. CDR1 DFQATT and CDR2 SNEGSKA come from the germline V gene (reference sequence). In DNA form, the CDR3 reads TGCTGTGCTAGAGATTGGCGGCAGGGTCTAGTCTACGAGCAGTACTTC. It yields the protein CCARDWRQGLVYEQYF.

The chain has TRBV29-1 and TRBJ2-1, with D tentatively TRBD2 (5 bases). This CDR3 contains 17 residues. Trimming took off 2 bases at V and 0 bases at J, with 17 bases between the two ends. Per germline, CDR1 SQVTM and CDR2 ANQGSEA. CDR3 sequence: CSVEQDFLVPSYNEQFF. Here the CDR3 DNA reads TGCAGCGTTGAACAGGACTTCCTAGTCCCCTCCTACAATGAGCAGTTCTTC.

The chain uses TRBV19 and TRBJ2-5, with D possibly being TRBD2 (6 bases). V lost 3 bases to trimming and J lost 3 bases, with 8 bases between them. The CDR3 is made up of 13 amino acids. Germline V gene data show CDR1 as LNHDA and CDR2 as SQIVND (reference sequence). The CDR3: CASSMTGEETQYF. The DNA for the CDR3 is TGTGCCAGTAGTATGACGGGGGAAGAGACCCAGTACTTC.

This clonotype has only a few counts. CDR3 residues: CASSRDRSGELFF. Here the CDR3 DNA reads TGTGCCAGTAGCAGGGATCGGAGCGGGGAGCTGTTTTTT. The rearrangement uses TRBV19 and TRBJ2-2; maybe TRBD1 (5 bases). CDR1 is LNHDA, CDR2 SQIVND, per germline (reference sequence). The ends were cut back, 6 bases at V and 7 bases at J, with 12 bases in the middle. The CDR3 is 13 amino acids.

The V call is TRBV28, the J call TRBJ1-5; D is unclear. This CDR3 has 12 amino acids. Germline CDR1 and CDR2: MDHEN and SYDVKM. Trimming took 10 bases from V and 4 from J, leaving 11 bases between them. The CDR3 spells CATKTGNQPQHF. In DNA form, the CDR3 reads TGTGCCACAAAGACGGGGAATCAGCCCCAGCATTTT.

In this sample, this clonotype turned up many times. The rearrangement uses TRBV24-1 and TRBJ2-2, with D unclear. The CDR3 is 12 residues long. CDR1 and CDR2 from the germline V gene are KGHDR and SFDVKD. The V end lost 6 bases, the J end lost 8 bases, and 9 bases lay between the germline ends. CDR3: CATSPQLGELFF. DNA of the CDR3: TGTGCCACCAGTCCACAATTAGGGGAGCTGTTTTTT.

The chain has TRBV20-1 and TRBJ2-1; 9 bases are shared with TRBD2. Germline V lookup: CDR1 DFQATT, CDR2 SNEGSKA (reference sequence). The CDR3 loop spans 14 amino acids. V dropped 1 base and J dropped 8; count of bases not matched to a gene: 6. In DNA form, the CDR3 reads TGCAGTGCTAGAGTTAATAGCGGGAGCGATGAGCAGTTCTTC. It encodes CSARVNSGSDEQFF.

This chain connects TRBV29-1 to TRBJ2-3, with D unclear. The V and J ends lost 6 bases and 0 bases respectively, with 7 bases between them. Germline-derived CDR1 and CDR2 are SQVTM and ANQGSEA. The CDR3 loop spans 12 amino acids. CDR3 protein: CSVFHSTDTQYF. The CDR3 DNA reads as TGCAGCGTATTCCACAGCACAGATACGCAGTATTTT.

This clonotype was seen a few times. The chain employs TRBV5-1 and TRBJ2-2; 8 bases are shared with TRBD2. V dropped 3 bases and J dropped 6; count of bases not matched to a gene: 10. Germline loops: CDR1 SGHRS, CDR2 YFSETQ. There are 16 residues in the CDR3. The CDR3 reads CASSSTGLAGPGELFF. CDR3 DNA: TGCGCCAGCAGCTCGACGGGGCTAGCGGGTCCCGGGGAGCTGTTTTTT.

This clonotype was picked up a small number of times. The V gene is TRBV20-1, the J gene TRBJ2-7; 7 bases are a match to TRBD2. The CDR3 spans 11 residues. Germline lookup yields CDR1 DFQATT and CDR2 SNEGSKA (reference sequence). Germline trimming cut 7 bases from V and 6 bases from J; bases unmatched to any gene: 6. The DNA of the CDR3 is TGCAGTGTTGCGGGGGATCGCGAGCAGTACTTC. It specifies CSVAGDREQYF.

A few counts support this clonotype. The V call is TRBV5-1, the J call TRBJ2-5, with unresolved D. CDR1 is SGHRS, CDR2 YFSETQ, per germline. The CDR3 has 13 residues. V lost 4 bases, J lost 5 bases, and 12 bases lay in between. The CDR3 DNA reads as TGCGCCAGCAGCCTGGTTGTGTGGGAGACCCAGTACTTC. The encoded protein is CASSLVVWETQYF.

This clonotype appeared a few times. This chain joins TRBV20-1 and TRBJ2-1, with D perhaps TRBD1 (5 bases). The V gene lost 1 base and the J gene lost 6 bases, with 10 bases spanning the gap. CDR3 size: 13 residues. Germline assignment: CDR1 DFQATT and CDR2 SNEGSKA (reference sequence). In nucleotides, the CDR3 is TGCAGTGCTAGAGTGGCAGGGCCCAATGAGCAGTTCTTC. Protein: CSARVAGPNEQFF.

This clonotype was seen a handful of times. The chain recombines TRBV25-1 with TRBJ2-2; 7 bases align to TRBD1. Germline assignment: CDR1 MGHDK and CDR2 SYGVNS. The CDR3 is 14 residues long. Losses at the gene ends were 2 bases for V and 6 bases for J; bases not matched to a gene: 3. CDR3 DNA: TGTGCCAGCAGTGAAAATAGGGGGCCCGGGGAGCTGTTTTTT. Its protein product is CASSENRGPGELFF.

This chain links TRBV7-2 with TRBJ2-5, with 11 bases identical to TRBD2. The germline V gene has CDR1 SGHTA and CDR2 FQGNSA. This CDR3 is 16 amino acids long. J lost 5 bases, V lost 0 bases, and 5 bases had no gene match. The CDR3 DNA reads TGTGCCAGCAGCTTAGCCACGACTAGCGGGATGGAGACCCAGTACTTC. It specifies CASSLATTSGMETQYF.

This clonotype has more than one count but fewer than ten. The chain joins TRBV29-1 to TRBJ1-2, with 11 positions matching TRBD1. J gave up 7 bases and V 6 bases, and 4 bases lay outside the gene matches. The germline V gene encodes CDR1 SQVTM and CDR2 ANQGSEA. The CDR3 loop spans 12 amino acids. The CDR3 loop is CSVGTGGAGYTF. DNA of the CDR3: TGCAGCGTAGGGACAGGGGGGGCTGGCTACACCTTC.

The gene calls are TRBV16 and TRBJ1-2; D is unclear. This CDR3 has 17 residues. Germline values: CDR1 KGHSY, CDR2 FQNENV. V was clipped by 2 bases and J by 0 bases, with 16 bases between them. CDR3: CASSQVETALPNYGYTF. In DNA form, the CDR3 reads TGTGCCAGCAGCCAAGTAGAAACTGCTTTACCTAACTATGGCTACACCTTC.

The CDR3 reads CASSLFLIADEQYF. The DNA of the CDR3 is TGTGCCAGCAGCTTATTCTTGATAGCCGACGAGCAGTACTTC. The chain has TRBV7-2 and TRBJ2-7; D gene ambiguous. CDR3 length: 14 amino acids. CDR1 SGHTA and CDR2 FQGNSA come from the germline V gene. The ends were cut back, 2 bases at V and 5 bases at J, with 13 bases in the middle.

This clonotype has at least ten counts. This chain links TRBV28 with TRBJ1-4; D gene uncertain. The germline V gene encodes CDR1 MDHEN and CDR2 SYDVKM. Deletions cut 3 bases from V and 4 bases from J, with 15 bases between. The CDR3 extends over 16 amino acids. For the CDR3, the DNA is TGTGCCAGCAGTTTCCTCCCCCATAGGAGTAATGAAAAACTGTTTTTT. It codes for CASSFLPHRSNEKLFF.

CDR3 nucleotide sequence: TGCAGCGTGGGGACAGGGGGGGACGAGCAGTACTTC. Amino acids: CSVGTGGDEQYF. The rearrangement links TRBV29-1 to TRBJ2-7, with 11 positions matching TRBD1. J gave up 5 bases and V 6 bases, and 3 bases lay outside the gene matches. CDR1 and CDR2 from the germline V gene are SQVTM and ANQGSEA. CDR3 length: 12 amino acids.

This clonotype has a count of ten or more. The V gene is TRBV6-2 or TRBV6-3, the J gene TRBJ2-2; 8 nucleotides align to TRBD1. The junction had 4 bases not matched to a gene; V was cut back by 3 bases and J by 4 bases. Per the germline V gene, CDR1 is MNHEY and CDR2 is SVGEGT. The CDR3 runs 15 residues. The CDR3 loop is CASSYETGATGELFF. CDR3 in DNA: TGTGCCAGCAGTTATGAGACAGGGGCCACCGGGGAGCTGTTTTTT.

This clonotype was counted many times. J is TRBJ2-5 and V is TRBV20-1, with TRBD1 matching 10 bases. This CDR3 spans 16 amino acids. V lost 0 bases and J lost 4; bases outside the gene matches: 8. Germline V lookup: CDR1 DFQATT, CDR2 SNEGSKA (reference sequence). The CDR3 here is CSARDLGTGDLETQYF. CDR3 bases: TGCAGTGCTAGAGATCTGGGGACAGGGGATTTAGAGACCCAGTACTTC.

CDR3 nucleotides: TGTGCCAGATCCGAGGTCTTCATCTACGAGCAGTACTTC. Its protein product is CARSEVFIYEQYF. The genes are TRBV25-1 and TRBJ2-7; no definite D call. Trimming removed 9 bases from V and 3 bases from J, with 15 bases in between. This CDR3 region has 13 residues. Germline lookup yields CDR1 MGHDK and CDR2 SYGVNS.